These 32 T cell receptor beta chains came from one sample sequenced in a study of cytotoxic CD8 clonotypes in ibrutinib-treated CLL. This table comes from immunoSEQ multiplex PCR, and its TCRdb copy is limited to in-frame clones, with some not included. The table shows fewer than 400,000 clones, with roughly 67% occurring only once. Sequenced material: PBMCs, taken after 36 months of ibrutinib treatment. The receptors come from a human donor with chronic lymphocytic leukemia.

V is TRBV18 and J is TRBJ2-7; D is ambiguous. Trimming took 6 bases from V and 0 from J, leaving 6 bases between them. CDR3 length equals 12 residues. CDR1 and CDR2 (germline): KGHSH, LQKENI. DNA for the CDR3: TGTGCCAGCTCCCAGGCCTCCTACGAGCAGTACTTC. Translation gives CASSQASYEQYF.

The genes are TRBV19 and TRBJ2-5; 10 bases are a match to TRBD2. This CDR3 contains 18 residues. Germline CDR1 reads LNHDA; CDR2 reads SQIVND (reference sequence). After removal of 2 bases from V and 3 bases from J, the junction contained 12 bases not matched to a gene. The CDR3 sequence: CASSIRGDSGGIKETQYF. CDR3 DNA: TGTGCCAGTAGTATACGAGGGGATAGCGGGGGGATAAAAGAGACCCAGTACTTC.

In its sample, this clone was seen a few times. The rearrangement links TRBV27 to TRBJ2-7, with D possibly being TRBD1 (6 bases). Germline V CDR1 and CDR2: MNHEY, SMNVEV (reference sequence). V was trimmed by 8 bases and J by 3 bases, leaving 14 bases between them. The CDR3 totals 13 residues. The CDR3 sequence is CASGMGHSYEQYF. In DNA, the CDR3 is TGTGCCAGCGGCATGGGACACAGCTACGAGCAGTACTTC.

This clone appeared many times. For the CDR3, the DNA is TGTGCCAGCAGGGACGGTGTCCGTAACTATGGCTACACCTTC. Its protein product is CASRDGVRNYGYTF. The chain recombines TRBV6-1 with TRBJ1-2; no reliable D call. V was cut by 6 bases and J by 1 base, with 12 bases left in between. The germline V gene encodes CDR1 MNHNS and CDR2 SASEGT. The CDR3 is 14 residues long.

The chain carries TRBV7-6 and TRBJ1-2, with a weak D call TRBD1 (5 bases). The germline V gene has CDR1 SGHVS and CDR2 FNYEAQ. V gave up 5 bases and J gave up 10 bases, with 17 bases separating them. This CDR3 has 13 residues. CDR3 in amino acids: CASSPLLGGYYTF. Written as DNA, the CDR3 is TGTGCCAGCAGCCCCCTGTTGGGGGGGTACTACACCTTC.

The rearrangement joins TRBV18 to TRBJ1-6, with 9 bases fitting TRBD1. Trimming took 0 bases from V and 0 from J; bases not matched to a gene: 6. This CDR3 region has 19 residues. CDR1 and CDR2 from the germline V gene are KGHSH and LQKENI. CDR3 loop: CASSPPGTGIGSYNSPLHF. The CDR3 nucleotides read TGTGCCAGCTCACCACCCGGGACAGGGATAGGCTCCTATAATTCACCCCTCCACTTT.

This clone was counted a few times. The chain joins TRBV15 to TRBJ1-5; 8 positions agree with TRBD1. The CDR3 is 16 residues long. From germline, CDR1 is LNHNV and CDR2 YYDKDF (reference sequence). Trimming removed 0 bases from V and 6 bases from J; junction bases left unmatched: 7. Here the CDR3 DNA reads TGTGCCACCAGCAGAGAGAGGACAGGGAGGTTTCAGCCCCAGCATTTT. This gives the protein CATSRERTGRFQPQHF.

CDR3: CASSGGKGAPLYEQYF. In nucleotides, the CDR3 is TGTGCCAGCAGTGGAGGAAAGGGAGCCCCTCTCTACGAGCAGTACTTC. The chain carries TRBV6-1 and TRBJ2-7, with a possible D match to TRBD2 (5 bases). CDR3 length: 16 amino acids. The V end was cut by 4 bases, the J end by 3 bases, with 19 bases between. CDR1 and CDR2 from the germline V gene are MNHNS and SASEGT.

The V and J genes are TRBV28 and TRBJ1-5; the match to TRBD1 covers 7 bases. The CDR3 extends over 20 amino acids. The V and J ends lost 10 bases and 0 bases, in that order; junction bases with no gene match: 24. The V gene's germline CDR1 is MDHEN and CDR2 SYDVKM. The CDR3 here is CATATELGTEIFYSNQPQHF. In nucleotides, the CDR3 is TGTGCCACTGCGACCGAGCTCGGGACAGAGATTTTTTATAGCAATCAGCCCCAGCATTTT.

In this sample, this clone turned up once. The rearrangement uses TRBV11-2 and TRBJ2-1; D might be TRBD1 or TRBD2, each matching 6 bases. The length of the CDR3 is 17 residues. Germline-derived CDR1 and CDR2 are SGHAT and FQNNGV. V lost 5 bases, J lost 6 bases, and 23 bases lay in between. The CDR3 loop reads CASSPGVGWGAPNEQFF. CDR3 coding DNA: TGTGCCAGCAGCCCGGGTGTGGGGTGGGGGGCGCCCAATGAGCAGTTCTTC.

The CDR3 bases are TGCGCCAGCAGTGAGCAAGCGATCGGGGGCGTGGGGGAGCAGTACTTC. It codes for CASSEQAIGGVGEQYF. This sequence joins TRBV10-2 and TRBJ2-7, with D possibly being TRBD1 or TRBD2 (6 bases each). The CDR3 runs 16 residues. The V gene lost 2 bases and the J gene lost 7 bases, with 21 bases spanning the gap. The V gene's germline CDR1 is WSHSY and CDR2 SAAADI.

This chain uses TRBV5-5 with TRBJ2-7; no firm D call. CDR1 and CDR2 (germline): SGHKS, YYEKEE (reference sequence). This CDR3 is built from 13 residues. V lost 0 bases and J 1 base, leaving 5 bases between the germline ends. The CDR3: CASSLALSYEQYF. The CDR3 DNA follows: TGTGCCAGCAGCTTGGCCTTATCCTACGAGCAGTACTTC.

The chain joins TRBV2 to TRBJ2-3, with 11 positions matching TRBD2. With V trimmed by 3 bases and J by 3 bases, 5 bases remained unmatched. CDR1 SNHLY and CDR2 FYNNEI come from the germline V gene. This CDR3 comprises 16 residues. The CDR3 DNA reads TGTGCCAGCAGTGATGGTAGCGGGGGGGCTACAGATACGCAGTATTTT. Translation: CASSDGSGGATDTQYF.

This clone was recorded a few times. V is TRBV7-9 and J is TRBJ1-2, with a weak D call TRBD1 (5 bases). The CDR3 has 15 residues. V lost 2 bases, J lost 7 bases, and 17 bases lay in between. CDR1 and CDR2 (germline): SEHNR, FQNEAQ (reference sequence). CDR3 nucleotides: TGTGCCAGCAGCTTATCGCCGGGTATGGGGCCTGGCTACACCTTC. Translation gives CASSLSPGMGPGYTF.

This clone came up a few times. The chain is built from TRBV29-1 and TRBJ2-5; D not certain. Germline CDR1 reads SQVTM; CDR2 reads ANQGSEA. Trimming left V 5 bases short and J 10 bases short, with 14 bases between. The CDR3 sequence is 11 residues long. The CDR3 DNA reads TGCAGCGTTATGGGATCAGGCGACCAGTACTTC. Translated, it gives CSVMGSGDQYF. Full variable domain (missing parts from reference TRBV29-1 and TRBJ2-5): SAVISQKPSRDICQRGTSLTIQCQVDSQVTMMFWYRQQPGQSLTLIATANQGSEATYESGFVIDKFPISRPNLTFSTLTVSNMSPEDSSIYLCSVMGSGDQYFGPGTRLLVL.

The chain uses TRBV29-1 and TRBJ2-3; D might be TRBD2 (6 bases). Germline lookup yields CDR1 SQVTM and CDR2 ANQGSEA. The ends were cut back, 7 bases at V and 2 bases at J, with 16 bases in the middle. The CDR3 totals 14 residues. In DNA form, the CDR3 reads TGCAGCGCAGGAGTACTAGCCTCCACAGATACGCAGTATTTT. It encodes CSAGVLASTDTQYF.

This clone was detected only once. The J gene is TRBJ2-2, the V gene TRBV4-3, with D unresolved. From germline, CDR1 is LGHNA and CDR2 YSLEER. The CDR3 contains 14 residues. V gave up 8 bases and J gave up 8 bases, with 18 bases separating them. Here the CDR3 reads CASEPSPLGGELFF. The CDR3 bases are TGCGCCAGCGAGCCAAGCCCGTTAGGGGGGGAGCTGTTTTTT.

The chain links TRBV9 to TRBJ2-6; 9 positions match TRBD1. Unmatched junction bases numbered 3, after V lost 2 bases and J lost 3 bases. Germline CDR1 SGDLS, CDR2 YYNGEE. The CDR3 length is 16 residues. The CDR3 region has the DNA TGTGCCAGCAGCGTCACAGGGGGCGATGGGGCCAACGTCCTGACTTTC. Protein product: CASSVTGGDGANVLTF.

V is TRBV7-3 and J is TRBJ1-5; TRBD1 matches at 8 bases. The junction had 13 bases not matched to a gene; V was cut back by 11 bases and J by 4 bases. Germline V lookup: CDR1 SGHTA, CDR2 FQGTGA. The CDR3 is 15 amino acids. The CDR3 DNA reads TGTGCCCCCGGGACAGGCTTTGTGGGGAATCAGCCCCAGCATTTT. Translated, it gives CAPGTGFVGNQPQHF.

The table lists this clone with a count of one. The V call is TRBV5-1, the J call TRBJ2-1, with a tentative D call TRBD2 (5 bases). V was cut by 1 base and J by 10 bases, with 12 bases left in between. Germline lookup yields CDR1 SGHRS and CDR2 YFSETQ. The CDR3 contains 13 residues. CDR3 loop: CASSLTSLGEQFF. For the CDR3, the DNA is TGCGCCAGCAGCTTGACTAGTTTGGGGGAGCAGTTCTTC. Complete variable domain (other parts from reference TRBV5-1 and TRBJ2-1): KAGVTQTPRYLIKTRGQQVTLSCSPISGHRSVSWYQQTPGQGLQFLFEYFSETQRNKGNFPGRFSGRQFSNSRSEMNVSTLELGDSALYLCASSLTSLGEQFFGPGTRLTVL.

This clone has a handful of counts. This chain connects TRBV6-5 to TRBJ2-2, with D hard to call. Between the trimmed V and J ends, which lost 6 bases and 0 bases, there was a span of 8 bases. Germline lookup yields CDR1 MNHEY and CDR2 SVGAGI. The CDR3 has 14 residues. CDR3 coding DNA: TGTGCCAGCAGAGACGGGCCGAACACCGGGGAGCTGTTTTTT. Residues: CASRDGPNTGELFF.

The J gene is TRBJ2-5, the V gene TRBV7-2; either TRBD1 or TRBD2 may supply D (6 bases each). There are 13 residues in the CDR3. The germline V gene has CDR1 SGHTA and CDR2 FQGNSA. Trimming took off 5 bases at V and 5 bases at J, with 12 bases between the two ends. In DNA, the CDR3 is TGTGCCAGCAGCCCCCGGGGGCGGGAGACCCAGTACTTC. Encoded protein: CASSPRGRETQYF.

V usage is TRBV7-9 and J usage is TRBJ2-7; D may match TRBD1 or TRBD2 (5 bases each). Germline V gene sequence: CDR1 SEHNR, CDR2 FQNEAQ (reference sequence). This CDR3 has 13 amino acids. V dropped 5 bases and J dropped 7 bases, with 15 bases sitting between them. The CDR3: CASSPRVSGEQYF. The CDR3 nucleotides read TGTGCCAGCAGCCCCAGGGTTTCGGGAGAGCAGTACTTC.

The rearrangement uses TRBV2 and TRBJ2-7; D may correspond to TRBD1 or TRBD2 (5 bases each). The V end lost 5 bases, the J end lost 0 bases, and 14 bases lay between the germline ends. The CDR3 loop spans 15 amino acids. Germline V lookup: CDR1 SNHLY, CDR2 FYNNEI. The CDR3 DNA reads TGTGCCAGCAGTTCGGGACCGCCGAGCTCCTACGAGCAGTACTTC. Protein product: CASSSGPPSSYEQYF.

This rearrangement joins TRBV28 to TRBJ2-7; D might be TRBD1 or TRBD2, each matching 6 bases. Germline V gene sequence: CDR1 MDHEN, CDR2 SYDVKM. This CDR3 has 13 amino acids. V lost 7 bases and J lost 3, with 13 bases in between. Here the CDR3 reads CASNDGGHYEQYF. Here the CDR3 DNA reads TGTGCCAGCAACGACGGGGGACACTACGAGCAGTACTTC.

The CDR3 bases are TGCAGCGTTGTGGGGGAGCGGGAGTTCTGGACAGATACGCAGTATTTT. The encoded protein is CSVVGEREFWTDTQYF. The chain is built from TRBV29-1 and TRBJ2-3; TRBD2 matches 8 bases. J lost 3 bases, V lost 4 bases, and 12 bases had no gene match. Per the germline V gene, CDR1 is SQVTM and CDR2 is ANQGSEA. The CDR3 runs to 16 residues.

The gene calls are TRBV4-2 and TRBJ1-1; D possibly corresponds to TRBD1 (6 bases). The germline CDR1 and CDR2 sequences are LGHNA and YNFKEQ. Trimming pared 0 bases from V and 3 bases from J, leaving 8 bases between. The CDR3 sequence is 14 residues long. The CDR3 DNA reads TGTGCCAGCAGCCAAGATAACAGGGACACTGAAGCTTTCTTT. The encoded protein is CASSQDNRDTEAFF.

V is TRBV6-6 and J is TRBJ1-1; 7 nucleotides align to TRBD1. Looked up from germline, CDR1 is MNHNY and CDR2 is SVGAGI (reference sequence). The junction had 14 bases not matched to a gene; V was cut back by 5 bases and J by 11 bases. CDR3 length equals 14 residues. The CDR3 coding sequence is TGTGCCAGCAGTGTCAGGGGGGGGCTAGTCGGGGCTTTCTTT. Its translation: CASSVRGGLVGAFF.

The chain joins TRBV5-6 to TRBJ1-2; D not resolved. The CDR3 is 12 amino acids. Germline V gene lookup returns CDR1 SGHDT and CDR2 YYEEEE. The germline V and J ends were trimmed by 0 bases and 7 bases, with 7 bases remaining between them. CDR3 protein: CASSLGGRGYTF. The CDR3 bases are TGTGCCAGCAGCTTGGGTGGTCGTGGCTACACCTTC.

CDR3 in amino acids: CASIPQAGVETQYF. CDR3 coding DNA: TGTGCCAGCATCCCCCAAGCGGGAGTTGAGACCCAGTACTTC. The rearrangement links TRBV7-2 to TRBJ2-5, with 8 bases matching TRBD2. This CDR3 is built from 14 residues. Per the germline V gene, CDR1 is SGHTA and CDR2 is FQGNSA. Germline trimming cut 7 bases from V and 5 bases from J; bases unmatched to any gene: 9. The variable domain in full, with the rest retrieved from reference TRBV7-2 and TRBJ2-5, is GAGVSQSPSNKVTEKGKDVELRCDPISGHTALYWYRQSLGQGLEFLIYFQGNSAPDKSGLPSDRFSAERTGGSVSTLTIQRTQQEDSAVYLCASIPQAGVETQYFGPGTRLLVL.

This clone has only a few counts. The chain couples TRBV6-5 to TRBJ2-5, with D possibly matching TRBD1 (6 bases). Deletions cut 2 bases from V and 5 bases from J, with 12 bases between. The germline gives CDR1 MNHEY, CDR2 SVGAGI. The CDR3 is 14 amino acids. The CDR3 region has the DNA TGTGCCAGCAGTTACACCACAGGGACGGAGACCCAGTACTTC. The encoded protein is CASSYTTGTETQYF.

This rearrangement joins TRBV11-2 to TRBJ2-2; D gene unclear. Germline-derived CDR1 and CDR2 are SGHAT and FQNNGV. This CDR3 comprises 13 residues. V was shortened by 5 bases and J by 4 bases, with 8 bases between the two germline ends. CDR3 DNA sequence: TGTGCCAGCAGCACTTTTCGCACCGGGGAGCTGTTTTTT. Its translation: CASSTFRTGELFF.